This T cell receptor beta chain was recovered during a study of T cells after yellow fever vaccination. Overall study findings and caveats: Weaker in magnitude, the secondary response showed a faster peak on day 5 versus 15.

A 5'RACE template-switching step, the method used to make TCR cDNA, added a universal primer site and UMIs. Using its own MiXCR run on the 5' RACE reads, TCRdb lists one record per CDR3 protein. The data contain approximately 300,000 distinct CDR3 sequences, around 7% of them singletons. With respect to this clonotype: Its antigen is unknown.

V dropped 0 bases and J dropped 7 bases, with 22 bases sitting between them. This CDR3 is built from 18 residues. Germline CDR1 reads MGHRA; CDR2 reads YSYEKL. The V call is TRBV4-1, the J call TRBJ1-5; a weak D match, TRBD1 (6 bases). The receptor was isolated from a young man who received the YFV17D yellow fever vaccine. Sequenced material: PBMCs, taken approximately 40 days after the first yellow fever vaccination. CDR3 nucleotides: TGCGCCAGCAGCCAAGATCACGGACGGGGGGCCCCACGGCAGCCCCAGCATTTT. Protein sequence: CASSQDHGRGAPRQPQHF.